This passage covers 9 T cell receptor beta chains from one sample sequenced in a study of technical replicates of blood from a few donors. The method was immunoSEQ multiplex PCR; TCRdb's version includes in-frame clones alone and lacks a portion of them. The sample holds 65,000 to 95,000 clones, approximately 90% seen once. The source material was T cells isolated from PBMCs. The receptors stem from a human donor in good health.

The chain couples TRBV30 to TRBJ2-5; possibly TRBD1 for D (7 bases). CDR1 is GTSNPN and CDR2 is SVGIG in the germline V gene (reference sequence). The CDR3 has 13 amino acids. Trimming took 3 bases from V and 11 from J, leaving 19 bases between them. CDR3 protein: CAWRPRTGGDQYF. The DNA for the CDR3 is TGTGCCTGGAGACCTAGGACAGGCGGGGATCAGTACTTC.

The V and J genes are TRBV28 and TRBJ1-2; possibly TRBD1 for D (5 bases). This CDR3 has 12 amino acids. V lost 8 bases, J lost 5 bases, and 12 bases lay in between. The V gene's germline CDR1 is MDHEN and CDR2 SYDVKM. CDR3 residues: CASGDRTYGYTF. The CDR3 bases are TGTGCCAGCGGCGACAGAACTTATGGCTACACCTTC.

This rearrangement joins TRBV6-4 to TRBJ1-5; 7 nucleotides line up with TRBD1. Trimming removed 4 bases from V and 4 bases from J; junction bases left unmatched: 4. Germline values: CDR1 MRHNA, CDR2 SNTAGT. This CDR3 spans 14 amino acids. The DNA of the CDR3 is TGTGCCAGCAGTGCTGGGACAGAGAATCAGCCCCAGCATTTT. It encodes CASSAGTENQPQHF.

Remarks on this clone: Sequence at one end of the junction differs from germline and may be a read error. This chain uses TRBV7-3 with TRBJ2-7; D remains unclear. The CDR3 is 17 amino acids. In germline, CDR1 is SGHTA, CDR2 FQGTGA. The CDR3 DNA is TGTGCCAGCAGCCTAACCCTTCAAATAGTTATTCACTACGAGCAGTACTTC. It translates to CASSLTLQIVIHYEQYF.

The chain employs TRBV19 and TRBJ1-2; D may be TRBD1 (6 bases). The germline gives CDR1 LNHDA, CDR2 SQIVND (reference sequence). The V gene lost 5 bases and the J gene lost 5 bases, with 12 bases spanning the gap. The CDR3 is made up of 13 amino acids. Here the CDR3 reads CASSPGQRYGYTF. CDR3 DNA sequence: TGTGCCAGTAGTCCCGGACAGAGGTATGGCTACACCTTC.

The CDR3 loop is CASSPTVRTTRYNEQFF. CDR3 DNA sequence: TGTGCCAGCAGCCCCACAGTCCGAACGACCCGTTACAATGAGCAGTTCTTC. The V and J genes are TRBV14 and TRBJ2-1, with D hard to call. There are 17 residues in the CDR3. The V end was cut by 4 bases, the J end by 4 bases, with 20 bases between. CDR1 is SGHDN and CDR2 is FVKESK in the germline V gene.

The genes are TRBV2 and TRBJ1-2; 10 bases align to TRBD1. The trim removed 6 bases at V and 7 bases at J, leaving 5 bases unmatched. This CDR3 has 13 amino acids. CDR1 and CDR2 from the germline V gene are SNHLY and FYNNEI. In nucleotides, the CDR3 is TGTGCCAGCAGGGGACAGGGGATTAGTGGCTACACCTTC. Its protein is CASRGQGISGYTF.

The CDR3: CASSLAAENNEQFF. Written as DNA, the CDR3 is TGTGCCAGCAGCTTAGCGGCGGAGAACAATGAGCAGTTCTTC. This sequence joins TRBV11-3 and TRBJ2-1; D unresolved. Trimming shortened V by 1 base and J by 5 bases, and 9 bases separated the two germline ends. Germline CDR1 is SGHNT and CDR2 is YENEEA. CDR3 length: 14 amino acids.

In its sample, this clone was seen once. The chain carries TRBV9 and TRBJ2-6; a weak D match, TRBD1 (5 bases). V was cut by 3 bases and J by 2 bases, with 15 bases left in between. Germline loops: CDR1 SGDLS, CDR2 YYNGEE. The CDR3 runs 17 residues. The CDR3 sequence is CASSEGWIRPGANVLTF. DNA for the CDR3: TGTGCCAGCAGCGAGGGGTGGATTCGGCCTGGGGCCAACGTCCTGACTTTC. The entire variable domain, with the rest obtained from reference TRBV9 and TRBJ2-6, is as follows: DSGVTQTPKHLITATGQRVTLRCSPRSGDLSVYWYQQSLDQGLQFLIQYYNGEERAKGNILERFSAQQFPDLHSELNLSSLELGDSALYFCASSEGWIRPGANVLTFGAGSRLTVL.